Listed below are T cell receptor beta chains from one sample, sequenced in a study of technical replicates of blood from several donors. The protocol was immunoSEQ multiplex PCR, while the TCRdb copy is restricted to in-frame clones and leaves out a portion. The table records fewer than 90,000 clones, around 94% of them present only once. The sequencing input was T cells isolated from PBMCs. Source of these receptors: a human donor in good health. Both conserved end residues are part of each CDR3. D genes are given only for firm matches. Expanded clones get a size class; other rows say once, few or many, or leave the size out.

CDR3,J,size,length,D,V
CAIDTTGASGYTF,TRBJ1-2,NA,13,TRBD1,TRBV10-3
CASSLMWQGARGYTF,TRBJ1-2,NA,15,TRBD1,TRBV28
CASSLVWYRDNYYGYTF,TRBJ1-2,NA,17,NA,TRBV7-9
CASSVVSYNEQFF,TRBJ2-1,NA,13,NA,TRBV5-1
CASSQLSSAPDTQYF,TRBJ2-3,NA,15,NA,TRBV4-1
CASSLTENYGYTF,TRBJ1-2,NA,13,NA,TRBV5-1
CATSRVGGLAGGGSKYEQYF,TRBJ2-7,NA,20,TRBD2,TRBV15
CASSPRNEGTNEKLFF,TRBJ1-4,NA,16,NA,TRBV18
CAWSRTGLEQFF,TRBJ2-1,NA,12,NA,TRBV30
CSVDMKQETQYF,TRBJ2-5,NA,12,NA,TRBV29-1
CASSGGQRVSNEQFF,TRBJ2-1,once,15,NA,TRBV5-1
CASSPVVAGGFEQFF,TRBJ2-1,NA,15,TRBD2,TRBV7-9
CASRKPGLTTGELFF,TRBJ2-2,NA,15,TRBD2,TRBV7-2
CASSGSGGAETQYF,TRBJ2-5,NA,14,TRBD2,TRBV10-1
CASSHVGARVTEAFF,TRBJ1-1,NA,15,NA,TRBV4-3
CASSQDLWGDETQYF,TRBJ2-5,NA,15,NA,TRBV4-2
CASSGTYTGELFF,TRBJ2-2,NA,13,NA,TRBV2
CASSVDGHRGYTGELFF,TRBJ2-2,once,17,TRBD1,TRBV9
CASSLATSGIHEQYF,TRBJ2-7,NA,15,TRBD2,TRBV9
CASTLTGAEQYF,TRBJ2-7,NA,12,TRBD1,TRBV6-5
CASSVTTSGTDTQYF,TRBJ2-3,NA,15,TRBD2,TRBV9
CASSVVDSGSTEAFF,TRBJ1-1,NA,15,NA,TRBV9
CASSYEDRGDEQYF,TRBJ2-7,NA,14,TRBD1,TRBV6-5
CASSQLTSGRLNTGELFF,TRBJ2-2,NA,18,TRBD2,TRBV4-2
CASSVGVAYEQYF,TRBJ2-7,once,13,NA,TRBV6-1
CAIRTGGDDGYTF,TRBJ1-2,NA,13,TRBD1,TRBV10-3
CASSPPQGITEAFF,TRBJ1-1,NA,14,TRBD1,TRBV19
CATSSGTSGMITDTQYF,TRBJ2-3,NA,17,TRBD2,TRBV15
CASTQTGQGAGELFF,TRBJ2-2,NA,15,TRBD1,TRBV6-1
CASSQDPSAPREQFF,TRBJ2-1,once,15,NA,TRBV4-2
CASSTTGQIMRGNTIYF,TRBJ1-3,NA,17,NA,TRBV7-2
CASSPLGIEVGNQPQHF,TRBJ1-5,once,17,NA,TRBV28
CASSGGQNHTTNEKLFF,TRBJ1-4,NA,17,TRBD1,TRBV5-4
CASSVSTVSGGNEQFF,TRBJ2-1,NA,16,TRBD2,TRBV5-1
CASSFGMNTEAFF,TRBJ1-1,NA,13,NA,TRBV28
CASSQDDATGGSEQFF,TRBJ2-1,NA,16,NA,TRBV4-1
CAVPLPAGASGGYTF,TRBJ1-2,NA,15,NA,TRBV7-7
CASSHYRDTPGNTIYF,TRBJ1-3,NA,16,NA,TRBV14
CASSPTSGYSTEAFF,TRBJ1-1,once,15,NA,TRBV6-5
CASSLLRTNNEQFF,TRBJ2-1,NA,14,NA,TRBV7-2
CASSLDSGTGVEEQYF,TRBJ2-7,once,16,TRBD1,TRBV7-2
CASSEGQNEKLFF,TRBJ1-4,NA,13,NA,TRBV5-1
CASSTNRVGTEAFF,TRBJ1-1,once,14,NA,TRBV5-4
CASSFLSTDYGYTF,TRBJ1-2,NA,14,NA,TRBV28
CASSPGLITF,TRBJ1-5,many,10,NA,TRBV19
CATSRDRLAKNIQYF,TRBJ2-4,NA,15,NA,TRBV15
CASSQSPGSSYNEQFF,TRBJ2-1,NA,16,NA,TRBV4-3
CASSLTEFYEQYF,TRBJ2-7,NA,13,NA,TRBV27
CASKRTGTNTGELFF,TRBJ2-2,once,15,TRBD1,TRBV5-1
CASRPGQGATEAFF,TRBJ1-1,NA,14,TRBD1,TRBV2
CASSEAAALSYEQYF,TRBJ2-7,NA,15,NA,TRBV2
CASRAGSSYNEQFF,TRBJ2-1,NA,14,TRBD2,TRBV5-6
CASSEALGLSTDTQYF,TRBJ2-3,NA,16,NA,TRBV6-1